This entry features one T cell receptor (beta chain) sequence. This sample stems from a study of T cell responses to AZD1222 COVID-19 vaccine. This CDR3 has 15 amino acids. The V and J ends lost 0 bases and 4 bases respectively, with 12 bases between them. Germline V gene lookup returns CDR1 SEHNR and CDR2 FQNEAQ (reference sequence). Using immunoSEQ multiplex PCR, the repertoire was profiled, and TCRdb retains in-frame clones only, with some absent. The top ten clones hold around 1.6% of a sample with 140,000 or so clones, roughly nine tenths of them seen once. Material: peripheral blood, obtained on day 0 of AZD1222 vaccination. This clonotype originated in an adult in good health. The gene calls are TRBV7-9 and TRBJ1-2; D unclear. The CDR3 region is CASSLAAGSGYGYTF. The CDR3 nucleotides are TGTGCCAGCAGCTTAGCGGCGGGGTCTGGCTATGGCTACACCTTC.